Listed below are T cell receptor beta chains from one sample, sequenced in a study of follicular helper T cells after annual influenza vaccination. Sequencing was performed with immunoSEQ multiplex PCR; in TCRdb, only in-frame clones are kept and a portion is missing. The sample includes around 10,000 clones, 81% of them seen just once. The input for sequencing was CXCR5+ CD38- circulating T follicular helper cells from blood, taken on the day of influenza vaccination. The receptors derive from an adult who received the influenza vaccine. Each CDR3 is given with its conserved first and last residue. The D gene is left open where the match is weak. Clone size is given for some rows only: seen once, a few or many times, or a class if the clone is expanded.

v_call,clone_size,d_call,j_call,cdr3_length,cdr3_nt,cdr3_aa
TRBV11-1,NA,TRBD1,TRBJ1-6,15,TGTGCCAGCAGCTTAAGAGGGACAGGGGGTTCACCCCTCCACTTT,CASSLRGTGGSPLHF
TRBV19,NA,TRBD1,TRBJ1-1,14,TGTGCCAGTAGTGGGGGACAGGGGTATTCTGAAGCTTTCTTT,CASSGGQGYSEAFF
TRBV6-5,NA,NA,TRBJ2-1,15,TGTGCCAGCAGTTACTCCCAGGGGCGAAGCGATGAGCAGTTCTTC,CASSYSQGRSDEQFF
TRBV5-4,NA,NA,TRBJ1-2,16,TGTGCCAGCAGCTTGGATGGGGGCGACGGCCACTATGGCTACACCTTC,CASSLDGGDGHYGYTF
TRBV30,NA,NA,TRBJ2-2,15,TGTGCCCGGGGCCAGACAGGCTTGAACACCGGGGAGCTGTTTTTT,CARGQTGLNTGELFF
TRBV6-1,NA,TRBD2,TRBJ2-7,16,TGTGCCAGCAGTGTGCGGGGGGGGGACTCTTCCTACGAGCAGTACTTC,CASSVRGGDSSYEQYF
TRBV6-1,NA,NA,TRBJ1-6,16,TGTGCCAGCAGTGTCCTTGTGGCATCCTATAATTCACCCCTCCACTTT,CASSVLVASYNSPLHF
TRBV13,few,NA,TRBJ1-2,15,TGTGCCAGCAGCTCGGGACGTAGTGCTAACTATGGCTACACCTTC,CASSSGRSANYGYTF
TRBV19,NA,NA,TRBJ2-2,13,TGTGCCAGCTTGGGGTGGAACACCGGGGAGCTGTTTTTT,CASLGWNTGELFF
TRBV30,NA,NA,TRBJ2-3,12,TGTGCCTGGAGTGTTCAGGCAGATACGCAGTATTTT,CAWSVQADTQYF
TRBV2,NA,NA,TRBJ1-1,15,TGTGCCAGCAGTCGCCAAGGCCCGTCAGGCACTGAAGCTTTCTTT,CASSRQGPSGTEAFF
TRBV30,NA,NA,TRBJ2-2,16,TGTGCCTGGAGCCTCCAGCGAGGGACGAACACCGGGGAGCTGTTTTTT,CAWSLQRGTNTGELFF
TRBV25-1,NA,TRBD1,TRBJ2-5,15,TGTGCCAGTGAGGGGGGACAGGGATTTTTTGAGACCCAGTACTTC,CASEGGQGFFETQYF
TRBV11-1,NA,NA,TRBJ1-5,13,TGTGCCAGCAGCTTAGCTCAGAATCAGCCCCAGCATTTT,CASSLAQNQPQHF
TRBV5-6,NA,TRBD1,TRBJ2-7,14,TGTGCCAGCAGCTTAGGGACAGCCCGCTACGAGCAGTACTTC,CASSLGTARYEQYF
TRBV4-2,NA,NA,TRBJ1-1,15,TGTGCCAGCAGCCCAGGTGGGGTCCTGAACACTGAAGCTTTCTTT,CASSPGGVLNTEAFF
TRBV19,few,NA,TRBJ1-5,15,TGTGCCAGTAACCCACAAGGCAGACCCAATCAGCCCCAGCATTTT,CASNPQGRPNQPQHF
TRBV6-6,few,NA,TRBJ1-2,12,TGTGCCAGCAGCGCAGGAGGCTATGGCTACACCTTC,CASSAGGYGYTF